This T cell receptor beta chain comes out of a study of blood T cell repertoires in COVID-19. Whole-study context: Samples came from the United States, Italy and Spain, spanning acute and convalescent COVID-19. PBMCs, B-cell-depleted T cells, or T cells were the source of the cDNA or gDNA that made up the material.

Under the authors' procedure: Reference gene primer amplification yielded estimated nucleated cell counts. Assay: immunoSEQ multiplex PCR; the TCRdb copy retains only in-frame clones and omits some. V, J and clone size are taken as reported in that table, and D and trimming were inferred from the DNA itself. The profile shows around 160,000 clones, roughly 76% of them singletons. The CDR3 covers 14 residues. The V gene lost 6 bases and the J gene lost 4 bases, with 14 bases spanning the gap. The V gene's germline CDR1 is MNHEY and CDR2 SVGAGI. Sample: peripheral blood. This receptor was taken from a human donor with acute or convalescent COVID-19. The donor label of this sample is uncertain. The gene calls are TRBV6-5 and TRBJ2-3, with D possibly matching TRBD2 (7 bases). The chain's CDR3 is CASRGGGLPDTQYF. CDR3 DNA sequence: TGTGCCAGCAGGGGAGGGGGTCTCCCAGATACGCAGTATTTT.